This is a list of T cell receptor beta chains from one sample in a study of T cell changes during pregnancy in multiple sclerosis. Only in-frame clones appear in the TCRdb table, and some are missing; sequencing was by immunoSEQ multiplex PCR. Of roughly 20,000 clones in the sample, about 88% were seen once. This material consisted of CD8+ T cells from peripheral blood mononuclear cells, taken in the third trimester of pregnancy. The receptors stem from a female donor in good health, enrolled as a control in a pregnancy study. The CDR3 runs from the conserved cysteine through the conserved F or W. A D gene is named only where the DNA matches it firmly. Clone size is shown for a subset of rows, as once, few, many or a class of expanded clone.

V gene: TRBV19; D gene: NA; clone size: NA; J gene: TRBJ1-4; CDR3 protein: CASSIWPDEKLFF; CDR3 DNA: TGTGCCAGTAGTATCTGGCCAGATGAAAAACTGTTTTTT
V gene: TRBV18; D gene: TRBD2; clone size: NA; J gene: TRBJ2-7; CDR3 protein: CASSPPGLAGSYEQYF; CDR3 DNA: TGTGCCAGCTCACCACCAGGACTAGCGGGGAGCTACGAGCAGTACTTC
V gene: TRBV28; D gene: TRBD1; clone size: once; J gene: TRBJ1-2; CDR3 protein: CASSWTGAAYGYTF; CDR3 DNA: TGTGCCAGCAGCTGGACAGGGGCTGCCTATGGCTACACCTTC
V gene: TRBV4-3; D gene: TRBD2; clone size: NA; J gene: TRBJ2-1; CDR3 protein: CASSHRAGASYNEQFF; CDR3 DNA: TGCGCCAGCAGCCATCGAGCGGGGGCTTCCTACAATGAGCAGTTCTTC
V gene: TRBV19; D gene: TRBD1; clone size: NA; J gene: TRBJ2-3; CDR3 protein: CASSPFGGQGAGDTQYF; CDR3 DNA: TGTGCCAGTAGTCCCTTCGGGGGACAGGGGGCCGGAGATACGCAGTATTTT
V gene: TRBV6-1; D gene: TRBD1; clone size: NA; J gene: TRBJ1-4; CDR3 protein: CASRTGVDNEKLFF; CDR3 DNA: TGTGCCAGCAGAACAGGGGTCGATAATGAAAAACTGTTTTTT
V gene: TRBV7-3; D gene: NA; clone size: NA; J gene: TRBJ2-3; CDR3 protein: CASSLYLRNTDTQYF; CDR3 DNA: TGTGCCAGCAGCTTATATCTGCGGAACACAGATACGCAGTATTTT
V gene: TRBV12-5; D gene: NA; clone size: few; J gene: TRBJ1-2; CDR3 protein: CASGLLTGGYTF; CDR3 DNA: TGTGCTAGTGGTTTGCTAACGGGTGGCTACACCTTC
V gene: TRBV27; D gene: TRBD2; clone size: NA; J gene: TRBJ2-3; CDR3 protein: CASSLYGRVAGADTQYF; CDR3 DNA: TGTGCCAGCAGTTTATACGGCCGGGTAGCGGGGGCAGATACGCAGTATTTT
V gene: TRBV7-3; D gene: NA; clone size: NA; J gene: TRBJ2-5; CDR3 protein: CASSLTFRGETQYF; CDR3 DNA: TGTGCCAGCAGCTTAACGTTTCGGGGAGAGACCCAGTACTTC
V gene: TRBV11-2; D gene: TRBD2; clone size: NA; J gene: TRBJ2-7; CDR3 protein: CASSLVASGRYNEQYF; CDR3 DNA: TGTGCCAGCAGCTTAGTTGCTAGCGGGAGGTATAACGAGCAGTACTTC
V gene: TRBV27; D gene: NA; clone size: few; J gene: TRBJ2-1; CDR3 protein: CASADLTLNNNEQFF; CDR3 DNA: TGTGCCAGCGCCGACTTGACGCTAAATAACAATGAGCAGTTCTTC
V gene: TRBV5-1; D gene: NA; clone size: NA; J gene: TRBJ1-2; CDR3 protein: CASSLTDRRTNYGYTF; CDR3 DNA: TGCGCCAGCAGCCTGACCGACAGGCGGACTAACTATGGCTACACCTTC
V gene: TRBV27; D gene: TRBD1; clone size: NA; J gene: TRBJ1-1; CDR3 protein: CASSTQGGSTEAFF; CDR3 DNA: TGTGCCAGCAGTACACAGGGGGGATCAACTGAAGCTTTCTTT
V gene: TRBV7-9; D gene: NA; clone size: NA; J gene: TRBJ2-7; CDR3 protein: CASSLLYDEQYF; CDR3 DNA: TGTGCCAGCAGCTTACTTTATGACGAGCAGTACTTC
V gene: TRBV7-2; D gene: TRBD1; clone size: NA; J gene: TRBJ2-7; CDR3 protein: CASSARDRGGEQYF; CDR3 DNA: TGTGCCAGCAGCGCCCGGGACAGGGGCGGGGAGCAGTACTTC
V gene: TRBV6-5; D gene: NA; clone size: NA; J gene: TRBJ1-2; CDR3 protein: CASKGGANYGYTF; CDR3 DNA: TGTGCCAGCAAGGGGGGGGCTAACTATGGCTACACCTTC
V gene: TRBV19; D gene: TRBD1; clone size: medium-sized; J gene: TRBJ1-5; CDR3 protein: CASDRGVYQPQHF; CDR3 DNA: TGTGCCAGCGACAGGGGTGTATATCAGCCCCAGCATTTT
V gene: TRBV18; D gene: TRBD2; clone size: NA; J gene: TRBJ2-1; CDR3 protein: CASSPGLAGGLEQFF; CDR3 DNA: TGTGCCAGCTCACCGGGACTAGCGGGGGGGCTTGAGCAGTTCTTC
V gene: TRBV6-5; D gene: NA; clone size: NA; J gene: TRBJ2-5; CDR3 protein: CASKMRPQETQYF; CDR3 DNA: TGTGCCAGCAAGATGCGCCCCCAAGAGACCCAGTACTTC
V gene: TRBV27; D gene: TRBD1; clone size: NA; J gene: TRBJ2-7; CDR3 protein: CASSPNRGILYEQYF; CDR3 DNA: TGTGCCAGCAGTCCTAACAGGGGGATTCTTTACGAGCAGTACTTC
V gene: TRBV6-5; D gene: TRBD2; clone size: NA; J gene: TRBJ2-1; CDR3 protein: CASSFLAGGPDEQFF; CDR3 DNA: TGTGCCAGCAGCTTCCTAGCGGGGGGCCCAGATGAGCAGTTCTTC
V gene: TRBV27; D gene: NA; clone size: NA; J gene: TRBJ2-3; CDR3 protein: CASSLYQTNTDTQYF; CDR3 DNA: TGTGCCAGCAGTTTATATCAGACTAACACAGATACGCAGTATTTT
V gene: TRBV4-1; D gene: TRBD2; clone size: NA; J gene: TRBJ2-3; CDR3 protein: CASSQDFGTTSDTQYF; CDR3 DNA: TGCGCCAGCAGCCAAGATTTTGGGACTACTTCAGATACGCAGTATTTT
V gene: TRBV9; D gene: NA; clone size: NA; J gene: TRBJ1-1; CDR3 protein: CASSAGAQLVTEAFF; CDR3 DNA: TGTGCCAGCAGCGCAGGGGCCCAGCTAGTCACTGAAGCTTTCTTT
V gene: TRBV5-5; D gene: NA; clone size: NA; J gene: TRBJ1-1; CDR3 protein: CASIRNTEAFF; CDR3 DNA: TGTGCCAGCATCAGGAACACTGAAGCTTTCTTT
V gene: TRBV2; D gene: TRBD2; clone size: NA; J gene: TRBJ2-1; CDR3 protein: CASQRGLNEQFF; CDR3 DNA: TGTGCCAGCCAGCGGGGGCTCAATGAGCAGTTCTTC